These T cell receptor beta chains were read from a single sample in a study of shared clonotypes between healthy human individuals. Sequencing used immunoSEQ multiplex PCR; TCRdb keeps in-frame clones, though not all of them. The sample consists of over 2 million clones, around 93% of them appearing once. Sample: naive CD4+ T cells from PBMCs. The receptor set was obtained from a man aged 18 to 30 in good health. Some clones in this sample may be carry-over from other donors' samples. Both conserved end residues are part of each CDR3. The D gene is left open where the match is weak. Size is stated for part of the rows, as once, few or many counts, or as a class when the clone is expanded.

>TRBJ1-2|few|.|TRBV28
CASSQLVVSSYTF
TGTGCCAGCAGTCAGTTGGTAGTCAGCAGCTACACCTTC
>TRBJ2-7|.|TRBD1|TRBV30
CAWSVPGGRYEQYF
TGTGCCTGGAGTGTCCCAGGGGGCAGGTACGAGCAGTACTTC
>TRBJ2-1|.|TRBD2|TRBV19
CASSLIAGRLRNEQFF
TGTGCCAGTAGTTTAATAGCGGGACGTCTTCGCAATGAGCAGTTCTTC
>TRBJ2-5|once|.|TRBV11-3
CASSSGLGQETQYF
TGTGCCAGCAGTTCGGGCCTTGGGCAAGAGACCCAGTACTTC
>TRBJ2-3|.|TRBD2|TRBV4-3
CASSYLGRLAGGDTQYF
TGCGCCAGCAGCTACTTGGGTAGGCTAGCGGGAGGAGATACGCAGTATTTT
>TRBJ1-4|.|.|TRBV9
CASSARTAATNEKLFF
TGTGCCAGCAGCGCGCGGACAGCCGCAACTAATGAAAAACTGTTTTTT
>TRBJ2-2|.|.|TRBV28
CASSNTGELFF
TGTGCCAGCTCGAACACCGGGGAGCTGTTTTTT
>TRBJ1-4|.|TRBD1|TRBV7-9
CASSSKGTGNEKLFF
TGTGCCAGCAGCTCTAAGGGGACAGGGAATGAAAAACTGTTTTTT
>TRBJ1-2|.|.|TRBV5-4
CASSVGPNYGYTF
TGTGCCAGCAGCGTCGGGCCCAACTATGGCTACACCTTC
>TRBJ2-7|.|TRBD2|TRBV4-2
CASSSLAGSYEQYF
TGTGCCAGCAGCTCCTTAGCGGGCTCCTACGAGCAGTACTTC
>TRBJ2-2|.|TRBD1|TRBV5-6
CASSRNRGNTGELFF
TGTGCCAGCAGTCGAAACAGGGGGAACACCGGGGAGCTGTTTTTT
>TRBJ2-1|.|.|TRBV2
CASSPISGEQFF
TGTGCCAGCAGCCCCATATCGGGTGAGCAGTTCTTC
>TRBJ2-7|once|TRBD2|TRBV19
CASSITSGLAGDEQYF
TGTGCCAGTAGCATAACCTCGGGACTAGCGGGAGACGAGCAGTACTTC
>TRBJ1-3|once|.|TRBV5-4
CASSGTGSGNTIYF
TGTGCCAGCAGCGGGACGGGTAGTGGAAACACCATATATTTT
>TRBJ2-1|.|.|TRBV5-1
CASSLGDSYNEQFF
TGCGCCAGCAGCTTGGGCGACTCCTACAATGAGCAGTTCTTC
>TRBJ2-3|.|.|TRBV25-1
CASTDQGRDTQYF
TGTGCCAGCACAGACCAGGGCCGGGATACGCAGTATTTT
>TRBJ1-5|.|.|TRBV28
CASSLSGQPQHF
TGTGCCAGCAGTTTATCCGGACAGCCCCAGCATTTT
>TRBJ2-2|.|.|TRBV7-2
CASSSIGAGAGELFF
TGTGCCAGCAGCTCCATTGGGGCAGGGGCCGGGGAGCTGTTTTTT
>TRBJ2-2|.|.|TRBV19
CASSRAGSGAGELFF
TGTGCCAGTAGTAGGGCAGGGTCGGGGGCCGGGGAGCTGTTTTTT
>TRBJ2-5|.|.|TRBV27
CASSYTYQETQYF
TGTGCCAGCAGTTACACGTACCAAGAGACCCAGTACTTC
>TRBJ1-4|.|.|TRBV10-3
CAIKGTDNEKLFF
TGTGCCATCAAGGGCACCGATAATGAAAAACTGTTTTTT
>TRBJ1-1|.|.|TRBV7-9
CASSEPSGQPNTEAFF
TGTGCCAGCAGTGAACCCTCCGGACAGCCGAACACTGAAGCTTTCTTT
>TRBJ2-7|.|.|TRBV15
CATSRDPSYEQYF
TGTGCCACCAGCAGAGATCCCTCGTACGAGCAGTACTTC
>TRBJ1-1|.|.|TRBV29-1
CSVESRNTEAFF
TGCAGCGTTGAGTCCAGGAACACTGAAGCTTTCTTT
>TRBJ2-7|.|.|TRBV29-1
CSVGSNEQYF
TGCAGCGTCGGCTCTAACGAGCAGTACTTC
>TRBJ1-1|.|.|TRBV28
CASSLFSGGGAFF
TGTGCCAGCAGTTTATTTTCCGGCGGAGGAGCTTTCTTT
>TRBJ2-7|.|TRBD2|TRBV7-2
CASSRLAGNYEQYF
TGTGCCAGCAGCCGACTAGCGGGAAACTACGAGCAGTACTTC
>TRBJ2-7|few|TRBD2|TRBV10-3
CAISAGGMSYEQYF
TGTGCCATCAGTGCGGGAGGCATGTCCTACGAGCAGTACTTC
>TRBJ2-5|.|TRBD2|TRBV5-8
CASSLGKDTSGRRETQYF
TGTGCCAGCAGCCTAGGGAAGGATACTAGCGGGAGGAGGGAGACCCAGTACTTC
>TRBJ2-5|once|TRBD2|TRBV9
CASSVAGTRVETQYF
TGTGCCAGCAGCGTAGCTGGGACTAGGGTTGAGACCCAGTACTTC
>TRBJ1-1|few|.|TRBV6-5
CASSYSPGGFTEAFF
TGTGCCAGCAGTTACTCGCCGGGGGGTTTCACTGAAGCTTTCTTT
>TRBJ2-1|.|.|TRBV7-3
CASRKQGEQFF
TGTGCCAGCAGAAAGCAGGGTGAGCAGTTCTTC
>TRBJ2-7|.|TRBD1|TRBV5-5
CASSLWGQGAPYEQYF
TGTGCCAGCAGCTTATGGGGACAGGGGGCCCCCTACGAGCAGTACTTC
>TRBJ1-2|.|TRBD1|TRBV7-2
CASSLAGTGAYGYTF
TGTGCCAGCAGCTTGGCCGGGACAGGGGCCTATGGCTACACCTTC
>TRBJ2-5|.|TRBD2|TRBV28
CASSSRESPLMVETQYF
TGTGCCAGCAGTTCGCGGGAGAGTCCCCTGATGGTGGAGACCCAGTACTTC
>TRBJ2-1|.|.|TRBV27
CASSYSTGRYNEQFF
TGTGCCAGCAGTTACTCCACAGGTCGGTACAATGAGCAGTTCTTC
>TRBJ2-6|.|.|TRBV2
CASRESGANVLTF
TGTGCCAGCAGGGAGTCTGGGGCCAACGTCCTGACTTTC
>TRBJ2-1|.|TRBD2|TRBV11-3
CASSSPGLAGVNEQFF
TGTGCCAGCAGCTCGCCGGGACTAGCGGGAGTCAATGAGCAGTTCTTC
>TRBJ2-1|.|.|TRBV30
CAWRGEVGQFF
TGTGCCTGGAGGGGAGAGGTGGGGCAGTTCTTC
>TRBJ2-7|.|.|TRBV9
CASGRDYEQYF
TGTGCCAGCGGACGGGACTACGAGCAGTACTTC
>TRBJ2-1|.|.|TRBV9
CASSAWEGGGKQFF
TGTGCCAGCAGCGCATGGGAGGGGGGAGGAAAGCAGTTCTTC
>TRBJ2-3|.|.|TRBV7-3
CASSDVGVDTQYF
TGTGCCAGCAGCGACGTCGGGGTAGATACGCAGTATTTT
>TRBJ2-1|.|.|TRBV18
CASSLGSSDNEQFF
TGTGCCAGCTCATTGGGCAGTAGCGACAATGAGCAGTTCTTC
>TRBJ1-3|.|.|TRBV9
CASSAPADPRDTIYF
TGTGCCAGCAGCGCCCCTGCCGACCCCCGGGACACCATATATTTT
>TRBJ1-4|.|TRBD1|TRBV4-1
CASSLVGQGAFGEKLFF
TGCGCCAGCAGCCTAGTGGGACAGGGGGCTTTTGGTGAAAAACTGTTTTTT
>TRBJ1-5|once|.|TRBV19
CASSRQGNQPQHF
TGTGCCAGTAGTCGGCAGGGCAATCAGCCCCAGCATTTT
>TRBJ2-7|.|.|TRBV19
CASSQTGYEQYF
TGTGCCAGTAGCCAAACAGGATACGAGCAGTACTTC
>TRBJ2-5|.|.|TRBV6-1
CASSEAPFSETQYF
TGTGCCAGCAGTGAAGCCCCGTTTTCGGAGACCCAGTACTTC
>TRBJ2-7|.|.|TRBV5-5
CASSLLVAPYEQYF
TGTGCCAGCAGCTTGTTGGTGGCCCCCTACGAGCAGTACTTC
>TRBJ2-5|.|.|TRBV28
CASSSAYLETQYF
TGTGCCAGCAGTTCGGCTTACTTAGAGACCCAGTACTTC
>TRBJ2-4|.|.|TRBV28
CASSIRLAKNIQYF
TGTGCCAGCAGTATCCGATTAGCCAAAAACATTCAGTACTTC
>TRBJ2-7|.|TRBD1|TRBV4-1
CASSHGNRDRSSYEQYF
TGCGCCAGCAGCCATGGTAATAGGGACAGGTCCTCCTACGAGCAGTACTTC
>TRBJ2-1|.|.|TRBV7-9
CASSLLGRINEQFF
TGTGCCAGCAGCTTACTCGGGAGAATCAATGAGCAGTTCTTC
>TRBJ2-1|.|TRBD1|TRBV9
CASSPGQGGYNEQFF
TGTGCCAGCAGCCCGGGACAGGGGGGCTACAATGAGCAGTTCTTC
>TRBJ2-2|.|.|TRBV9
CASSATTTGELFF
TGTGCCAGCAGCGCGACAACTACCGGGGAGCTGTTTTTT
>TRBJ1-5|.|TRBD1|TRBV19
CASRQGDQPQHF
TGTGCCAGCCGACAGGGGGATCAGCCCCAGCATTTT
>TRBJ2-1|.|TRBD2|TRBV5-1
CASSQGRAAYNEQFF
TGCGCCAGCAGTCAAGGGAGGGCCGCCTACAATGAGCAGTTCTTC
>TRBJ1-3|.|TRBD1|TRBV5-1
CASSPGQSLGNTIYF
TGCGCCAGCAGCCCGGGACAGTCCCTTGGAAACACCATATATTTT
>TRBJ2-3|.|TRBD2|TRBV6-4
CASSISGTSGSDTQYF
TGTGCCAGCAGTATTTCCGGGACTAGCGGATCAGATACGCAGTATTTT
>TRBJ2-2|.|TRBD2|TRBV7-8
CASRSGTSGTGELFF
TGTGCCAGCAGATCCGGGACTAGCGGTACCGGGGAGCTGTTTTTT